This T cell receptor (beta chain) was sequenced in a study of blood T cell repertoires in COVID-19. Across the study: Samples came from the United States, Italy and Spain, spanning acute and convalescent COVID-19. Sample material is recorded as cDNA or gDNA derived from T cells, B-cell-depleted T cells, or PBMCs.

While infection was still active, Seattle patients were enrolled and then followed longitudinally. Per the original methods: How many nucleated cells were present was estimated from reference gene primer amplification. TCRdb's copy holds only in-frame clones and misses some; the assay was immunoSEQ multiplex PCR. V, J and clone size are those of that table, while D and trimming were read from the DNA. The profile covers fewer than 200,000 clones, with roughly 82% appearing a single time and roughly 7.1% taken by the ten largest. Germline assignment: CDR1 MNHEY and CDR2 SMNVEV (reference sequence). The CDR3 spans 16 residues. The V gene lost 0 bases and the J gene lost 5 bases, with 13 bases spanning the gap.

This receptor was obtained from a woman aged 55-69 years with COVID-19, enrolled during active disease. The sample comprised peripheral blood. This rearrangement joins TRBV27 to TRBJ2-2, with D uncertain. CDR3 protein: CASSLSRGLGTGELFF. The CDR3 DNA reads as TGTGCCAGCAGTTTATCCAGAGGTCTCGGGACCGGGGAGCTGTTTTTT.